This TCR beta chain was sequenced for a study of blood T cell repertoires in COVID-19. The overall study: Acute and convalescent COVID-19 samples came from the United States, Italy and Spain. T cells, B-cell-depleted T cells, or PBMCs provided the cDNA or gDNA that served as material.

Authors' data handling: From reference gene primer amplification, estimates of nucleated cell counts were derived. Assay: immunoSEQ multiplex PCR; the TCRdb copy retains only in-frame clones and omits some. The V and J calls and the clone size are those of that table, but D and trimming were determined from the DNA. Of about 140,000 clones in the sample, over 60% are singletons; the top ten hold over 4%. Between the trimmed V and J ends, which lost 1 base and 8 bases, there was a span of 14 bases. The germline V gene has CDR1 SGHAT and CDR2 FQNNGV. The CDR3 length is 14 residues. Sample: peripheral blood. The TCR originated in an elderly woman with active or convalescent COVID-19. This chain connects TRBV11-2 to TRBJ1-2; D might be TRBD1 (6 bases). The DNA for the CDR3 is TGTGCCAGCAGCTTAGGACTAGGGGGGGGAGGCTACACCTTC. This translates into CASSLGLGGGGYTF.